This T cell receptor beta chain was sequenced for a study of cytomegalovirus exposure and HLA in healthy donors. PCR was performed using 60 Vbeta and 13 Jbeta primers. Generated by immunoSEQ multiplex PCR, the TCRdb table keeps only in-frame clones and is missing some. This sample has about 140,000 clones, with 70% to 85% found just once. Study-wide results and limits: Versus the roughly 670-donor mean, an Asian-associated ancestry cluster reportedly showed fewer N-insertions in a later analysis. Testing in vitro showed a few CMV-associated chains specific for CMV antigens.

Germline V CDR1 and CDR2: SGHAT, FQNNGV. With 0 bases removed from V and 5 bases from J, the gap between germline ends came to 11 bases. This CDR3 comprises 15 residues. This clone was picked up a small number of times. Its antigen is still unknown. The specimen sequenced was PBMCs. The sequence came from a man aged 35 to 55 in good health and CMV-seronegative. V and J are TRBV11-2 and TRBJ2-4; D is possibly TRBD2 (7 bases). CDR3 DNA sequence: TGTGCCAGCAGCTTAGAACAGGGAGGGCAAAACATTCAGTACTTC. Translation: CASSLEQGGQNIQYF.